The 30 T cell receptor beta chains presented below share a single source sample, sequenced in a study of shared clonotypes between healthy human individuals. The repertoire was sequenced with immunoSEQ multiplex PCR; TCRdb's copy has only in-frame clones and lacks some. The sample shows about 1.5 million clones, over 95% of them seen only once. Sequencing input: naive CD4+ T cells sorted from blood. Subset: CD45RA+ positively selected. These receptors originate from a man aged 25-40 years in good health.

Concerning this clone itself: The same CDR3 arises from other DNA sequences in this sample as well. The CDR3 here is CASSLAPGQGYEQYF. The DNA of the CDR3 is TGCGCCAGCAGCTTGGCCCCAGGACAGGGCTACGAGCAGTACTTC. This chain uses TRBV5-1 with TRBJ2-7, with 8 nucleotides matching TRBD1. J lost 3 bases, V lost 0 bases, and 5 bases had no gene match. Germline V CDR1 and CDR2: SGHRS, YFSETQ. The CDR3 is made up of 15 amino acids.

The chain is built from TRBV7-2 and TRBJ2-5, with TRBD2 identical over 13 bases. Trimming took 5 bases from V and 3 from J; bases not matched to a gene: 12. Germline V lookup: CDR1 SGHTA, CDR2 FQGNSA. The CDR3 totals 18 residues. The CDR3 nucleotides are TGTGCCAGCAGCCCAGGAGGGGTTGGACTAGCGGGAGAAGAGACCCAGTACTTC. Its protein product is CASSPGGVGLAGEETQYF.

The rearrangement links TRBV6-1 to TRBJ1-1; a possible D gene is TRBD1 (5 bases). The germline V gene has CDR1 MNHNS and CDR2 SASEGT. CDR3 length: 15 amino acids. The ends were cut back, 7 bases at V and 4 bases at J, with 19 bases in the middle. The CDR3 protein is CASNPPSLGGTEAFF. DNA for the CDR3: TGTGCCAGCAACCCCCCTTCGCTGGGGGGCACTGAAGCTTTCTTT.

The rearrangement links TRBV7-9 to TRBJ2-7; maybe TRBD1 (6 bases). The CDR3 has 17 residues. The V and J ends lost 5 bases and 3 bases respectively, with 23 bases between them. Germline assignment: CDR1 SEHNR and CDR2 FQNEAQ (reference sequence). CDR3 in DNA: TGTGCCAGCAGCCCCAATAGCCGGGACACCCGCTACTACGAGCAGTACTTC. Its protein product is CASSPNSRDTRYYEQYF.

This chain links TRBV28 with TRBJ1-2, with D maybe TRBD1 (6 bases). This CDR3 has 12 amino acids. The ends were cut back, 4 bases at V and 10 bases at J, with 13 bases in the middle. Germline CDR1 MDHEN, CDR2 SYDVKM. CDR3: CASSWLQGVYTF. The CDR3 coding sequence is TGTGCCAGCAGTTGGCTACAGGGTGTCTACACCTTC.

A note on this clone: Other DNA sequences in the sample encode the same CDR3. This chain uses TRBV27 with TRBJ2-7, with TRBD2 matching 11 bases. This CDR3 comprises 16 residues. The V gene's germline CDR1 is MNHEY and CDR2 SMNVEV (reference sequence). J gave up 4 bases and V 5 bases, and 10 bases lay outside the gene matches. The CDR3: CASSLSPSGRSYEQYF. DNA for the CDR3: TGTGCCAGCAGTCTAAGCCCTAGCGGGAGGTCGTACGAGCAGTACTTC.

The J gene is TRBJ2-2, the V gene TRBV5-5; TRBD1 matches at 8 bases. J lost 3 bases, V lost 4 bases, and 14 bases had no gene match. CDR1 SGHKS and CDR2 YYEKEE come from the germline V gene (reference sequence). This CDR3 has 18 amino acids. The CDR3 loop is CASSQEGAGGFYTGELFF. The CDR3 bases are TGTGCCAGCAGCCAGGAAGGAGCAGGGGGCTTTTACACCGGGGAGCTGTTTTTT.

This CDR3 is CASSVDRDSGANVLTF. The CDR3, as DNA: TGTGCCAGCAGTGTAGACAGGGACTCTGGGGCCAACGTCCTGACTTTC. V and J are TRBV27 and TRBJ2-6; 7 positions agree with TRBD1. Germline V gene data show CDR1 as MNHEY and CDR2 as SMNVEV (reference sequence). CDR3 size: 16 residues. Trimming took 5 bases from V and 0 from J; bases not matched to a gene: 4. The full variable domain, rest sourced from reference TRBV27 and TRBJ2-6, is EAQVTQNPRYLITVTGKKLTVTCSQNMNHEYMSWYRQDPGLGLRQIYYSMNVEVTDKGDVPEGYKVSRKEKRNFPLILESPSPNQTSLYFCASSVDRDSGANVLTFGAGSRLTVL.

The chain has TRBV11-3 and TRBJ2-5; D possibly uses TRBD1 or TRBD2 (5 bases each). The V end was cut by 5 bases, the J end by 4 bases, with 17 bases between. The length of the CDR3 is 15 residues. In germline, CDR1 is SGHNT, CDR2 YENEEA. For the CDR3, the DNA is TGTGCCAGCAGCACTTCAGGGAGAGTTGGAGAGACCCAGTACTTC. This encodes CASSTSGRVGETQYF.

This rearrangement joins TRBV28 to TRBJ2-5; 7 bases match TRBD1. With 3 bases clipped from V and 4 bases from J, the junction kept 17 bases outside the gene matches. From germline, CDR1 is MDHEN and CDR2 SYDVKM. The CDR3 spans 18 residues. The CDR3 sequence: CASSFPLRGRLLGETQYF. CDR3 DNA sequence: TGTGCCAGCAGTTTCCCGTTAAGGGGGCGTTTGTTAGGAGAGACCCAGTACTTC.

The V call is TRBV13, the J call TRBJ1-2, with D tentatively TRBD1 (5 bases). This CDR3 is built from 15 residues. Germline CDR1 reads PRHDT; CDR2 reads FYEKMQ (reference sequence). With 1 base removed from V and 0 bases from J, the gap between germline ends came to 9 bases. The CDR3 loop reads CASSLENRPNYGYTF. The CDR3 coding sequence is TGTGCCAGCAGCTTAGAGAACAGGCCTAACTATGGCTACACCTTC.

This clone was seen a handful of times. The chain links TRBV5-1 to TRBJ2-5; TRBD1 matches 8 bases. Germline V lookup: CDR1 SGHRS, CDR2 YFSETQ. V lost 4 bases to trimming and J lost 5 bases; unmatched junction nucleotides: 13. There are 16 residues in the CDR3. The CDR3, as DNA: TGCGCCAGCAGCCCCGGGACAGGTGGGCGGGTGGAGACCCAGTACTTC. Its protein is CASSPGTGGRVETQYF.

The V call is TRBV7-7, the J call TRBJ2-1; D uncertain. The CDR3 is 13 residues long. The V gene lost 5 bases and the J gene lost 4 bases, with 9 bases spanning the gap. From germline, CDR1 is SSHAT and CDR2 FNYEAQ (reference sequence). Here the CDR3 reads CASSQDKYNEQFF. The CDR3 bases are TGTGCCAGCAGCCAAGACAAGTACAATGAGCAGTTCTTC.

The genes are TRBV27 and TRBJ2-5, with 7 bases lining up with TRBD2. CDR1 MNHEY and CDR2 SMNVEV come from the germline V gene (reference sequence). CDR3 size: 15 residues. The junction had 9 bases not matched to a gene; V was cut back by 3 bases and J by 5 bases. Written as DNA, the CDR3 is TGTGCCAGCAGTTTCTCCGGGAGGTTATGGGAGACCCAGTACTTC. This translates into CASSFSGRLWETQYF.

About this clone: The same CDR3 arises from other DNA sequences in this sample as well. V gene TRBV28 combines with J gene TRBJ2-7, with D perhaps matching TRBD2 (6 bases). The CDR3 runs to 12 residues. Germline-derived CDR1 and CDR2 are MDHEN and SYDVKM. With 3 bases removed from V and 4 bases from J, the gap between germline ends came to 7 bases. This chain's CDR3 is CASSLEGYEQYF. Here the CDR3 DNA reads TGTGCCAGCAGTTTGGAGGGGTACGAGCAGTACTTC.

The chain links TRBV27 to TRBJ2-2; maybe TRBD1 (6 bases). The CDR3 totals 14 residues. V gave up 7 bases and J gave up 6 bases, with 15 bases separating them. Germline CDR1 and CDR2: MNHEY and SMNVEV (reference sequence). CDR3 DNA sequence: TGTGCCAGCATCCTCACAGGGTCCTCCGGGGAGCTGTTTTTT. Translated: CASILTGSSGELFF.

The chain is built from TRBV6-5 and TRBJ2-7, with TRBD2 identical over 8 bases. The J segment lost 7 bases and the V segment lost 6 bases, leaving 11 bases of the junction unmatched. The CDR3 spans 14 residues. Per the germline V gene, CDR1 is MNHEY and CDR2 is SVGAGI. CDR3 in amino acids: CASRIAGTYYEQYF. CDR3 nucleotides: TGTGCCAGCAGAATAGCGGGGACCTATTATGAGCAGTACTTC.

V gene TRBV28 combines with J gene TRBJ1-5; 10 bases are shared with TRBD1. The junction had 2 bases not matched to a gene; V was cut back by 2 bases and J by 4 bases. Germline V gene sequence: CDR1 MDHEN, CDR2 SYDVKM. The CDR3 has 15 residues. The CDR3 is CASSLGDRGNQPQHF. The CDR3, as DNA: TGTGCCAGCAGTTTAGGGGACAGGGGTAATCAGCCCCAGCATTTT.

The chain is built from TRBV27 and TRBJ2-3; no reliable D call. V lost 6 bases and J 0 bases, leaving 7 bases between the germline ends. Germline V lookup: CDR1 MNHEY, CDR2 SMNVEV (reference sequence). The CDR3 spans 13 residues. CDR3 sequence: CASRESSTDTQYF. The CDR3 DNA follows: TGTGCCAGCAGAGAATCTAGCACAGATACGCAGTATTTT.

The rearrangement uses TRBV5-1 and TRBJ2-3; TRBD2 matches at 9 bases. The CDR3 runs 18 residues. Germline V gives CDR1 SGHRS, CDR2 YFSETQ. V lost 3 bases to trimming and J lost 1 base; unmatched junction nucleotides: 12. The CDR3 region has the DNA TGCGCCAGCAGCTGGGGGACTAGCTGGGAAAGTGGCACAGATACGCAGTATTTT. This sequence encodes CASSWGTSWESGTDTQYF.

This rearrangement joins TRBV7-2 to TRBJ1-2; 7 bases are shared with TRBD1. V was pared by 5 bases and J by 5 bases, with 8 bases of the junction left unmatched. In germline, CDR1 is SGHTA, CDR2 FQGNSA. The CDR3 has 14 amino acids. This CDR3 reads CASSRITGDYGYTF. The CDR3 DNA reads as TGTGCCAGCAGCAGGATAACAGGGGATTATGGCTACACCTTC. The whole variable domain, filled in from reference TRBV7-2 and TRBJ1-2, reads GAGVSQSPSNKVTEKGKDVELRCDPISGHTALYWYRQSLGQGLEFLIYFQGNSAPDKSGLPSDRFSAERTGGSVSTLTIQRTQQEDSAVYLCASSRITGDYGYTFGSGTRLTVV.

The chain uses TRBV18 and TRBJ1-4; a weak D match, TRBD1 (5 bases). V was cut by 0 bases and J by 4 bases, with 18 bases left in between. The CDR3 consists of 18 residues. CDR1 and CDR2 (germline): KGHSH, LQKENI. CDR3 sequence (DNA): TGTGCCAGCTCACCACCGAGTGGGGGAAGGCCTGATAATGAAAAACTGTTTTTT. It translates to CASSPPSGGRPDNEKLFF.

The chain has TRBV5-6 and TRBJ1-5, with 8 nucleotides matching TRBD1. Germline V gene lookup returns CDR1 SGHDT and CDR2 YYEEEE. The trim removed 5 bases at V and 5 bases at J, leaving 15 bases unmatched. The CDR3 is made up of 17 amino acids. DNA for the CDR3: TGTGCCAGCAGTCGATCAGGGGGCTCCGCGAACCATCAGCCCCAGCATTTT. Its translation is CASSRSGGSANHQPQHF.

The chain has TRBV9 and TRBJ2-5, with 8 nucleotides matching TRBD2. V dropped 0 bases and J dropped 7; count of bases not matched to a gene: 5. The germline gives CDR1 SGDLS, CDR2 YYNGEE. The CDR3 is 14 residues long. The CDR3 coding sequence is TGTGCCAGCAGCGTAGGGGGGACTAGTGGGACCCAGTACTTC. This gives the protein CASSVGGTSGTQYF.

The CDR3 sequence is CATSRGATSNNEQFF. DNA of the CDR3: TGTGCCACCAGCAGGGGAGCCACTAGTAACAATGAGCAGTTCTTC. The chain couples TRBV15 to TRBJ2-1; weak D call: TRBD2 (5 bases). V lost 3 bases to trimming and J lost 5 bases, with 14 bases between them. The CDR3 runs to 15 residues. Germline V CDR1 and CDR2: LNHNV, YYDKDF (reference sequence).

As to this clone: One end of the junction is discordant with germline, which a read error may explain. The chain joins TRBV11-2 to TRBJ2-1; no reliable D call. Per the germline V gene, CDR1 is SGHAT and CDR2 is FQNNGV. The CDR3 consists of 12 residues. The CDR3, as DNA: TGTGCCAGCAGCCCTTCAGACAACGAGCAGTTCTTC. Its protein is CASSPSDNEQFF.

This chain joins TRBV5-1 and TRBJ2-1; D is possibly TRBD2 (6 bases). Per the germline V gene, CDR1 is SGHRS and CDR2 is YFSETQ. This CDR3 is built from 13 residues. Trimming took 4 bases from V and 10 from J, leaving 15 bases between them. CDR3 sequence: CASSPGDAEEQFF. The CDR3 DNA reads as TGCGCCAGCAGCCCGGGAGATGCCGAAGAGCAGTTCTTC. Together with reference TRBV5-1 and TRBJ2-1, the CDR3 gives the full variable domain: KAGVTQTPRYLIKTRGQQVTLSCSPISGHRSVSWYQQTPGQGLQFLFEYFSETQRNKGNFPGRFSGRQFSNSRSEMNVSTLELGDSALYLCASSPGDAEEQFFGPGTRLTVL.

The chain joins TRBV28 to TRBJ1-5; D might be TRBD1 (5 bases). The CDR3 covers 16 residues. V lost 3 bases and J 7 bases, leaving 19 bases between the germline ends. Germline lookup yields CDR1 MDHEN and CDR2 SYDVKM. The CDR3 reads CASSFNLGRAGQPQHF. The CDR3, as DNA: TGTGCCAGCAGTTTTAACCTGGGCAGGGCAGGGCAGCCCCAGCATTTT.

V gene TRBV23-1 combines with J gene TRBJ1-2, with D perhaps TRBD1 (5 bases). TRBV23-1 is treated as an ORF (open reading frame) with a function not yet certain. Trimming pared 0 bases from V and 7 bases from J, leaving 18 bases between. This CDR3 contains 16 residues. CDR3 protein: CASSQSETGPPSGYTF. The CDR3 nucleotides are TGCGCCAGCAGTCAATCAGAGACGGGGCCCCCGAGTGGCTACACCTTC.

The CDR3 DNA reads as TGTGCCAGCAGCTTAGTTTCGCGGGGCCGTGGGACCCAGTACTTC. This encodes CASSLVSRGRGTQYF. The chain carries TRBV7-9 and TRBJ2-5; a possible D gene is TRBD2 (6 bases). V was pared by 1 base and J by 7 bases, with 16 bases between. The CDR3 extends over 15 amino acids. Germline CDR1 is SEHNR and CDR2 is FQNEAQ (reference sequence).